The 14 T cell receptor beta chains presented below share a single source sample, sequenced in a study of shared clonotypes between healthy human individuals. Here immunoSEQ multiplex PCR was the method, and the copy in TCRdb shows in-frame clones only, minus some. The sample yields 950,000 to 1,100,000 clones, about 74% seen once. Material: memory CD4+ T cells sorted from blood. Described subset: CD45RA-negative fraction. These receptors were obtained from a man younger than 35 in good health.

This chain connects TRBV10-3 to TRBJ1-1, with TRBD1 as a possible D gene (6 bases). Germline loops: CDR1 ENHRY, CDR2 SYGVKD. The CDR3 spans 13 residues. The V end lost 8 bases, the J end lost 5 bases, and 15 bases lay between the germline ends. CDR3 loop: CAIQQGVQTEAFF. The CDR3 DNA reads as TGTGCCATCCAACAGGGAGTTCAGACTGAAGCTTTCTTT.

This chain uses TRBV5-4 with TRBJ2-1; maybe TRBD2 (5 bases). The CDR3 extends over 16 amino acids. Trimming pared 4 bases from V and 2 bases from J, leaving 16 bases between. The V gene's germline CDR1 is SGHNT and CDR2 YYREEE (reference sequence). The CDR3 is CASSITRSTAYNEQFF. As DNA, the CDR3 is TGTGCCAGCAGCATTACTAGGTCCACGGCCTACAATGAGCAGTTCTTC.

The chain recombines TRBV7-2 with TRBJ1-1; D gene uncertain. In germline, CDR1 is SGHTA, CDR2 FQGNSA. The ends were cut back, 3 bases at V and 4 bases at J, with 9 bases in the middle. The CDR3 runs 13 residues. CDR3 nucleotides: TGTGCCAGCAGCTTTGGTACAGCCACTGAAGCTTTCTTT. This translates into CASSFGTATEAFF.

As regards this clone: Other DNA sequences in this specimen translate into the identical CDR3. The chain is built from TRBV10-3 and TRBJ2-1, with D hard to call. This CDR3 comprises 12 residues. CDR1 is ENHRY and CDR2 is SYGVKD in the germline V gene. V gave up 0 bases and J gave up 7 bases, with 4 bases separating them. CDR3 amino acids: CAISESGNEQFF. The CDR3 DNA follows: TGTGCCATCAGTGAGTCGGGTAATGAGCAGTTCTTC.

The chain links TRBV19 to TRBJ1-1, with 7 bases fitting TRBD1. Germline V lookup: CDR1 LNHDA, CDR2 SQIVND (reference sequence). This CDR3 comprises 16 residues. V lost 3 bases and J lost 0; bases outside the gene matches: 7. The CDR3 region has the DNA TGTGCCAGTAGTATCCTCACAGGGGACATGAACACTGAAGCTTTCTTT. It translates to CASSILTGDMNTEAFF.

The J gene is TRBJ2-7, the V gene TRBV5-1; D remains unclear. Germline CDR1 and CDR2: SGHRS and YFSETQ. V gave up 1 base and J gave up 0 bases, with 11 bases separating them. CDR3 length: 15 residues. In nucleotides, the CDR3 is TGCGCCAGCAGCTTGCTGTCAAGCCTCTCCTACGAGCAGTACTTC. This codes for CASSLLSSLSYEQYF.

A remark on this clone: Additional DNA sequences in this sample encode the identical CDR3. The CDR3 here is CASSPPGGTGNTIYF. Written as DNA, the CDR3 is TGTGCCAGCTCACCACCCGGAGGGACTGGAAACACCATATATTTT. The V and J genes are TRBV18 and TRBJ1-3; no clear D. The CDR3 is 15 amino acids. Trimming removed 0 bases from V and 2 bases from J, with 8 bases in between. Germline values: CDR1 KGHSH, CDR2 LQKENI.

This chain uses TRBV10-3 with TRBJ2-2, with D possibly being TRBD2 (5 bases). The CDR3 has 14 amino acids. V lost 4 bases and J lost 3, with 9 bases in between. CDR1 is ENHRY and CDR2 is SYGVKD in the germline V gene. The CDR3 sequence: CAISVRRDTGELFF. The DNA for the CDR3 is TGTGCCATCAGTGTAAGGCGGGACACCGGGGAGCTGTTTTTT.

The chain couples TRBV5-3 to TRBJ1-1, with TRBD1 matching 10 bases. TRBV5-3 counts as an open reading frame of uncertain function. The CDR3 contains 16 residues. V was clipped by 7 bases and J by 0 bases; unmatched bases: 9. CDR3 protein: CARVSGTGDMNTEAFF. DNA for the CDR3: TGTGCCAGAGTATCCGGGACAGGGGACATGAACACTGAAGCTTTCTTT.

V usage is TRBV27 and J usage is TRBJ1-1, with unresolved D. From germline, CDR1 is MNHEY and CDR2 SMNVEV (reference sequence). The CDR3 is made up of 12 amino acids. V was cut by 6 bases and J by 3 bases, with 8 bases left in between. The CDR3 protein is CASRTSYTEAFF. CDR3 DNA: TGTGCCAGCAGGACGTCATACACTGAAGCTTTCTTT.

The chain recombines TRBV6-4 with TRBJ1-5, with a tentative D call TRBD1 (6 bases). The ends were cut back, 10 bases at V and 8 bases at J, with 18 bases in the middle. Germline CDR1 MRHNA, CDR2 SNTAGT. CDR3 size: 13 residues. In DNA, the CDR3 is TGTGCCACAAGGGGGGGGGTAGGAAAGCCCCAGCATTTT. This codes for CATRGGVGKPQHF.

The CDR3 loop is CASSEVNARDRQNEAFF. The DNA of the CDR3 is TGTGCCAGCAGTGAAGTAAATGCCCGGGACAGACAGAATGAAGCTTTCTTT. The J gene is TRBJ1-1, the V gene TRBV2; the match to TRBD1 covers 7 bases. Germline CDR1 is SNHLY and CDR2 is FYNNEI. V shed 1 base, J shed 7 bases, and the junction held 15 bases outside the gene matches. This CDR3 is 17 amino acids long. The full variable domain, its missing parts supplied by reference TRBV2 and TRBJ1-1, is EPEVTQTPSHQVTQMGQEVILRCVPISNHLYFYWYRQILGQKVEFLVSFYNNEISEKSEIFDDQFSVERPDGSNFTLKIRSTKLEDSAMYFCASSEVNARDRQNEAFFGQGTRLTVV.

The V call is TRBV6-5, the J call TRBJ2-7; D is unresolved. Trimming left V 5 bases short and J 3 bases short, with 14 bases between. Germline V CDR1 and CDR2: MNHEY, SVGAGI. This CDR3 comprises 14 residues. As DNA, the CDR3 is TGTGCCAGCAGTCTTCACTCGGGCCGCTACGAGCAGTACTTC. Its protein is CASSLHSGRYEQYF.

V is TRBV11-3 and J is TRBJ2-7, with a tentative D call TRBD2 (6 bases). The V end lost 2 bases, the J end lost 1 base, and 9 bases lay between the germline ends. CDR1 and CDR2 (germline): SGHNT, YENEEA. CDR3 length equals 14 residues. The CDR3 protein is CASSLYGSSYEQYF. The CDR3 region has the DNA TGTGCCAGCAGCTTATACGGGAGTTCCTACGAGCAGTACTTC.